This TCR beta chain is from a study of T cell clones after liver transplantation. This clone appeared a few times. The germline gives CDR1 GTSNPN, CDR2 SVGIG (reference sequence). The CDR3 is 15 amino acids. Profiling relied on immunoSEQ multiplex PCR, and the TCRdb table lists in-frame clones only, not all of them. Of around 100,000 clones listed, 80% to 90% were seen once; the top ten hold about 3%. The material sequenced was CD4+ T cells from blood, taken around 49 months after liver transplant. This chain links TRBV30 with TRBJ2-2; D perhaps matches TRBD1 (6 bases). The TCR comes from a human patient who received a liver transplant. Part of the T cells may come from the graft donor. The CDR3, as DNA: TGTGCTTGTCGGACAGCCAATTCGAACACCGGGGAGCTGTTTTTT. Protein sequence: CACRTANSNTGELFF.